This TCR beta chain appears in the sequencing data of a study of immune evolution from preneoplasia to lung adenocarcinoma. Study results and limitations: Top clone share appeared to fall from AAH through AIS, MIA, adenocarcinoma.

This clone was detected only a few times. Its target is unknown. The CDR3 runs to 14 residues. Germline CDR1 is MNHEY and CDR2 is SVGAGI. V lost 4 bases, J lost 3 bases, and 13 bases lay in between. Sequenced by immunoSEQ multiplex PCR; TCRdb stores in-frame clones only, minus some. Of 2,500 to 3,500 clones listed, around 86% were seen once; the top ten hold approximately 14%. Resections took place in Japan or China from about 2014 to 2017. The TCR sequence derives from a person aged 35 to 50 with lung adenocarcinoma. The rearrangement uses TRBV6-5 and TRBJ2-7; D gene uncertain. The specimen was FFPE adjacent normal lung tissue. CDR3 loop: CASSLNEWDYEQYF. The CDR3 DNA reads TGTGCCAGCAGTTTGAACGAGTGGGACTACGAGCAGTACTTC.